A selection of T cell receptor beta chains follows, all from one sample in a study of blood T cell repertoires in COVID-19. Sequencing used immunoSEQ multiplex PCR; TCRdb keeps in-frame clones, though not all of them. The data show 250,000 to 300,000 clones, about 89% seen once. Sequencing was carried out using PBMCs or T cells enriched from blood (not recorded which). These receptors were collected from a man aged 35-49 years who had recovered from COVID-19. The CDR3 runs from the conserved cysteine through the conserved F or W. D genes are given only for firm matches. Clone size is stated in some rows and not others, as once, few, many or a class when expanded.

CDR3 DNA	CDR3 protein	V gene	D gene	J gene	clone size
TGTGCCAGCAGTTACAGGGACACCTACAATGAGCAGTTCTTC	CASSYRDTYNEQFF	TRBV6-5	.	TRBJ2-1	.
TGTGCCAGCAGGTCACATAACACTGAAGCTTTCTTT	CASRSHNTEAFF	TRBV6-5	.	TRBJ1-1	.
TGTGCCAGCAGCCAAGTGGACCGTAGCGGGAGGGGAGAGACCCAGTACTTC	CASSQVDRSGRGETQYF	TRBV3-1/TRBV3-2	TRBD2	TRBJ2-5	.
TGCGCCAGCAGTGAATCCCGACAGGTCACAAATTACAATGAGCAGTTCTTC	CASSESRQVTNYNEQFF	TRBV10-1	.	TRBJ2-1	.
TGTGCCAGCAGCCCCGGGCGGACAGGGGTTGGGACCAACAATGAGCAGTTCTTC	CASSPGRTGVGTNNEQFF	TRBV11-2	TRBD1	TRBJ2-1	.
TGTGCCAGCAGCTGGACAGGCAATCAGCCCCAGCATTTT	CASSWTGNQPQHF	TRBV27	.	TRBJ1-5	.
TGTGCCAGCAGTCCACACTTCCCGGGACTAGCGGGAGTCGGTACGGGCGAGCAGTACTTC	CASSPHFPGLAGVGTGEQYF	TRBV6-2/TRBV6-3	TRBD2	TRBJ2-7	.
TGCGCCAGCAACCTACAGGGGGCGAACACTGAAGCTTTCTTT	CASNLQGANTEAFF	TRBV5-1	TRBD1	TRBJ1-1	.
TGTGCCAGCAGCCCCCGGGACAGGGTGAATGAAAAACTGTTTTTT	CASSPRDRVNEKLFF	TRBV7-9	TRBD1	TRBJ1-4	once
TGTGCCAGCAGCGTTCGGGACAGCCGATCACCCCTCCACTTT	CASSVRDSRSPLHF	TRBV7-8	TRBD1	TRBJ1-6	few
TGTGCCAGCAGTCAGCAGGGGGAGCGATACAATGAGCAGTTCTTC	CASSQQGERYNEQFF	TRBV28	TRBD1	TRBJ2-1	.
TGTGCCAGCAGCCTCCGACCGCAACTAGCGGGGATAGCCTACGAGCAGTACTTC	CASSLRPQLAGIAYEQYF	TRBV13	TRBD2	TRBJ2-7	.
TGTGCCACCAGCGGGGGGCAAGAGACCCAGTACTTC	CATSGGQETQYF	TRBV10-3	TRBD2	TRBJ2-5	.
TGTGCCAGCAGCAACCGGGACAGGGGCTCCTACGAGCAGTACTTC	CASSNRDRGSYEQYF	TRBV7-8	TRBD1	TRBJ2-7	few
TGCGCCAGCAGCCAAGCGAGGACTAGCGGGGGGTTCTACGAGCAGTACTTC	CASSQARTSGGFYEQYF	TRBV4-1	TRBD2	TRBJ2-7	.
TGTGCCACCAGCAACGGACAGGGGGAGGAAAAACTGTTTTTT	CATSNGQGEEKLFF	TRBV15	TRBD1	TRBJ1-4	few
TGTGCCAGCAGGCCCGGGACAGGGGACTATGGCTACACCTTC	CASRPGTGDYGYTF	TRBV2	TRBD1	TRBJ1-2	.
TGTGCCAGCAGTTTATGGGCCCCTCTAGCGGGAGGGCTGAATGAGCAGTTCTTC	CASSLWAPLAGGLNEQFF	TRBV28	TRBD2	TRBJ2-1	.
TGCGCCAGCAGCTGGGGGACAGAGGGATATAATTCACCCCTCCACTTT	CASSWGTEGYNSPLHF	TRBV5-1	TRBD1	TRBJ1-6	.
TGTGCCAGTAGGCTCAGGGGTTCTTGGGACACTGAAGCTTTCTTT	CASRLRGSWDTEAFF	TRBV19	.	TRBJ1-1	.
TGTGCCATCAGTGACATCAACAGGGTAGGCAATCAGCCCCAGCATTTT	CAISDINRVGNQPQHF	TRBV10-3	.	TRBJ1-5	.
TGTGCCAGTAGTAGTACACTTATCGTACCGGGACAGGGGGCTTGGGATTCACCCCTCCACTTT	CASSSTLIVPGQGAWDSPLHF	TRBV19	TRBD1	TRBJ1-6	.
TGCGCCAGCAGCTTGGCAGTTGCAACTAATGAAAAACTGTTTTTT	CASSLAVATNEKLFF	TRBV5-1	.	TRBJ1-4	.
TGTGCCTGGAGGGAACAGGGGGCAGGGGCCAAAAACATTCAGTACTTC	CAWREQGAGAKNIQYF	TRBV30	TRBD1	TRBJ2-4	.
TGTGCCACCAGCAGAGAGTTGGGACAGGCAGCGCGGACCCAGTACTTC	CATSRELGQAARTQYF	TRBV15	TRBD1	TRBJ2-5	.
TGCGCCAGCAGCTTGGCCGGGGGGGCCGGTCAGCCCCAGCATTTT	CASSLAGGAGQPQHF	TRBV5-1	.	TRBJ1-5	few
TGTGCCAGCAGCTACGGACAGGTCAATTCACCCCTCCACTTT	CASSYGQVNSPLHF	TRBV3-1/TRBV3-2	TRBD1	TRBJ1-6	.
TGTGCCAGTACCACGGCGGGGCGGGGGAACGACGAGCAGTACTTC	CASTTAGRGNDEQYF	TRBV19	TRBD2	TRBJ2-7	.
TGTGCCAGCGAACGGGACAGAGTCTCCTACAATGAGCAGTTCTTC	CASERDRVSYNEQFF	TRBV27	TRBD1	TRBJ2-1	.
TGTGCCAGCAGCCCCCGGGACACTAGCGGAAAACTGTTTTTT	CASSPRDTSGKLFF	TRBV11-3	.	TRBJ1-4	.
TGTGCCAGCAGCCAAGGATCAGGTTGGGATCAGCCCCAGCATTTT	CASSQGSGWDQPQHF	TRBV3-1/TRBV3-2	.	TRBJ1-5	.